This T cell receptor beta chain was retrieved from a study of T-cell reconstitution after alpha-beta-depleted transplantation in children. Germline loops: CDR1 ENHRY, CDR2 SYGVKD. This CDR3 contains 12 residues. V gave up 9 bases and J gave up 5 bases, with 10 bases separating them. It was with unique molecular identifiers that the TCRbeta library was prepared. TCRdb used MiXCR to reprocess the PCR reads, holding one entry per CDR3 protein. Found here are over 200,000 distinct CDR3 sequences, under 9.5% of them singletons; the top ten hold 5% to 7%. This clonotype was detected many times. This sequence was found in a human donor who donated a stem cell graft to a child with acute lymphoblastic leukemia. Sequenced material: PBMCs from the stem cell graft donor, taken from the stem cell graft. The chain is built from TRBV10-3 and TRBJ2-2, with a tentative D call TRBD2 (6 bases). The chain's CDR3 is CAINRGTGELFF. The DNA for the CDR3 is TGTGCCATTAACCGGGGGACCGGGGAGCTGTTTTTT.